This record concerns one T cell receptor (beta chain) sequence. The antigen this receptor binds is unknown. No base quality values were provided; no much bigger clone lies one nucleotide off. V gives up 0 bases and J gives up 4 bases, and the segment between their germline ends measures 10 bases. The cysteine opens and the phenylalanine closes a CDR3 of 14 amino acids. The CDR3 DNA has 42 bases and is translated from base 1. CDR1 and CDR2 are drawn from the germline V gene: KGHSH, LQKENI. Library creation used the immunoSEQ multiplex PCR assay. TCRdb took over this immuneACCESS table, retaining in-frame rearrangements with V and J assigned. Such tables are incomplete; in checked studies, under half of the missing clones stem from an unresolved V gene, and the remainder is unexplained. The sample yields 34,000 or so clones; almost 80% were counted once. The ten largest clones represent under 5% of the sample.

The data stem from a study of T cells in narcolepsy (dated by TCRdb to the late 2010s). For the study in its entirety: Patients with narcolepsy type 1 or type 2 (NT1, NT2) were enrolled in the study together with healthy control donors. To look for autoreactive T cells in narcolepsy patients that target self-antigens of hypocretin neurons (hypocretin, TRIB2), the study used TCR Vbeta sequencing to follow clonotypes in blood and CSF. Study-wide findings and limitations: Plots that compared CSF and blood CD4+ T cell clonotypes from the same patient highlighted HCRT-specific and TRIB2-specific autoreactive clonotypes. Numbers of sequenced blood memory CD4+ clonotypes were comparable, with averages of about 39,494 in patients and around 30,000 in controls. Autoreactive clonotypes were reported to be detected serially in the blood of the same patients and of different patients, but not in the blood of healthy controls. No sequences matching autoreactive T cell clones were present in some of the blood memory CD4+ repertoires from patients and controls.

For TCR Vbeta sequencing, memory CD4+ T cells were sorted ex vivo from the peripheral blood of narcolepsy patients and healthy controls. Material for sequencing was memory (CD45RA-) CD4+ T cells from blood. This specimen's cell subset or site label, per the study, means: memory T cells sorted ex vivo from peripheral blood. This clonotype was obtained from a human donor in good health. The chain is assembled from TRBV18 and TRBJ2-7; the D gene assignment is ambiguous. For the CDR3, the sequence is CASSPPETRYEQYF. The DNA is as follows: TGTGCCAGCTCACCACCGGAGACCCGATACGAGCAGTACTTC.